The next 23 T cell receptor beta chains were all read from a single sample in a study of CD8+CD57+ T cells in acquired aplastic anemia. CDR3 and TCR beta VDJ profiling relied on genomic DNA as the template. TCRdb re-called the reads through MiXCR, storing one row per CDR3 protein. This table holds some 290,000 distinct CDR3 sequences, roughly 50% found once. The sample was sorted CD4+, CD8+, or CD8+CD57+ T cells (not recorded which) from PBMCs. The receptors come from a human donor with severe aplastic anemia or a healthy control (not recorded which).

This clonotype showed up just a few times. The chain combines TRBV7-9 with TRBJ1-2; 9 bases map to TRBD1. The CDR3 consists of 14 residues. Germline values: CDR1 SEHNR, CDR2 FQNEAQ (reference sequence). Unmatched junction bases numbered 6, after V lost 5 bases and J lost 5 bases. This chain's CDR3 is CASSKGQGEYGYTF. CDR3 bases: TGTGCCAGCAGCAAGGGACAGGGAGAGTATGGCTACACCTTC.

The chain is built from TRBV7-2 and TRBJ2-7; D might be TRBD1 (6 bases). Per the germline V gene, CDR1 is SGHTA and CDR2 is FQGNSA. The CDR3 covers 13 residues. Trimming removed 1 base at V and 7 bases at J, with 11 bases between. In DNA form, the CDR3 reads TGTGCCAGCAGCTTAGACAGGGTGAAGGAGCAGTACTTC. Translation gives CASSLDRVKEQYF. The whole variable domain, filled in from reference TRBV7-2 and TRBJ2-7, reads GAGVSQSPSNKVTEKGKDVELRCDPISGHTALYWYRQSLGQGLEFLIYFQGNSAPDKSGLPSDRFSAERTGGSVSTLTIQRTQQEDSAVYLCASSLDRVKEQYFGPGTRLTVT.

The chain is built from TRBV29-1 and TRBJ2-7; 7 bases agree with TRBD1. This CDR3 has 13 residues. Germline V gene data show CDR1 as SQVTM and CDR2 as ANQGSEA. V shed 4 bases and J 2 bases; nucleotides not matched to a gene: 5. The CDR3 spells CSVVTGTAYEQYF. The CDR3 region has the DNA TGCAGCGTTGTGACAGGGACAGCCTACGAGCAGTACTTC.

This chain joins TRBV29-1 and TRBJ2-1; TRBD2 aligns across 10 bases. This CDR3 has 16 amino acids. The trim removed 0 bases at V and 9 bases at J, leaving 11 bases unmatched. The germline V gene encodes CDR1 SQVTM and CDR2 ANQGSEA. The CDR3 DNA is TGCAGCGTTGAAGATATGGTAGCGGGAGGTCGAGTTGAGCAGTTCTTC. Translating gives CSVEDMVAGGRVEQFF.

The chain couples TRBV7-9 to TRBJ2-3; 12 bases align to TRBD2. Germline CDR1 SEHNR, CDR2 FQNEAQ (reference sequence). Losses at the gene ends were 4 bases for V and 4 bases for J; bases not matched to a gene: 6. CDR3 length: 16 residues. Here the CDR3 DNA reads TGTGCCAGCAGCTGGTTTCTAGCGGGAGGGTCAGATACGCAGTATTTT. The encoded protein is CASSWFLAGGSDTQYF.

The CDR3 nucleotides are TGTGCCAGCAGTTTATTTGGGACACGCCAAGAGACCCAGTACTTC. Encoded protein: CASSLFGTRQETQYF. This chain joins TRBV28 and TRBJ2-5, with D tentatively TRBD1 (6 bases). Trimming cost V 1 base and J 1 base, with 10 bases left between them. CDR3 size: 15 residues. Germline lookup yields CDR1 MDHEN and CDR2 SYDVKM.

This clonotype was seen at least ten times. V gene TRBV24-1 combines with J gene TRBJ2-7; D perhaps matches TRBD2 (6 bases). The CDR3 loop spans 15 amino acids. Trimming shortened V by 4 bases and J by 6 bases, and 18 bases separated the two germline ends. Germline values: CDR1 KGHDR, CDR2 SFDVKD. CDR3 loop: CATSDRLVSVSEQYF. In DNA form, the CDR3 reads TGTGCCACCAGTGACCGACTAGTTTCTGTCAGCGAGCAGTACTTC.

The sample holds many counts of this clonotype. This chain joins TRBV19 and TRBJ2-3; 9 nucleotides match TRBD1. Per the germline V gene, CDR1 is LNHDA and CDR2 is SQIVND (reference sequence). CDR3 length: 14 amino acids. V gave up 6 bases and J gave up 8 bases; unmatched junction bases: 9. The CDR3 reads CASSKGMTGGTQYF. CDR3 bases: TGTGCCAGTAGCAAAGGGATGACAGGGGGTACGCAGTATTTT.

This clonotype has only a few counts. V and J are TRBV5-1 and TRBJ1-2, with 8 bases identical to TRBD1. This CDR3 is built from 13 residues. In germline, CDR1 is SGHRS, CDR2 YFSETQ. The ends lost 5 bases at V and 8 bases at J; junction bases unmatched: 8. This chain's CDR3 is CASSYDRGWGYTF. In DNA, the CDR3 is TGCGCCAGCAGTTACGACAGGGGTTGGGGCTACACCTTC.

This clonotype was recorded many times. This chain connects TRBV19 to TRBJ1-4; possible D gene TRBD1, 5 bases. V lost 11 bases, J lost 0 bases, and 10 bases lay in between. The CDR3 has 13 amino acids. Germline-derived CDR1 and CDR2 are LNHDA and SQIVND (reference sequence). The CDR3 sequence is CAVRGATNEKLFF. In nucleotides, the CDR3 is TGTGCCGTAAGGGGAGCAACTAATGAAAAACTGTTTTTT.

The chain combines TRBV7-9 with TRBJ2-1; D may be TRBD1 or TRBD2 (6 bases each). This CDR3 contains 14 residues. Trimming stripped 5 bases from V and 7 bases from J, with 15 bases between. Looked up from germline, CDR1 is SEHNR and CDR2 is FQNEAQ (reference sequence). The CDR3 DNA reads as TGTGCCAGCAGCCTGGGGAGGACAGCTAATGAGCAGTTCTTC. It specifies CASSLGRTANEQFF. The full variable domain, in which reference TRBV7-9 and TRBJ2-1 provide the parts outside the CDR3, is DTGVSQNPRHKITKRGQNVTFRCDPISEHNRLYWYRQTLGQGPEFLTYFQNEAQLEKSRLLSDRFSAERPKGSFSTLEIQRTEQGDSAMYLCASSLGRTANEQFFGPGTRLTVL.

This clonotype has just a few counts. The rearrangement uses TRBV20-1 and TRBJ2-7; D is possibly TRBD2 (5 bases). Between the trimmed V and J ends, which lost 3 bases and 2 bases, there was a span of 11 bases. CDR3 length equals 13 residues. Germline V gene lookup returns CDR1 DFQATT and CDR2 SNEGSKA (reference sequence). In nucleotides, the CDR3 is TGCAGTGCTAGCGGAGCCGGGGCCTACGAGCAGTACTTC. It is translated as CSASGAGAYEQYF.

This clonotype was seen ten or more times. The V gene is TRBV20-1, the J gene TRBJ2-1, with 8 bases matching TRBD2. Germline V CDR1 and CDR2: DFQATT, SNEGSKA (reference sequence). Losses at the gene ends were 1 base for V and 7 bases for J; bases not matched to a gene: 6. The CDR3 is made up of 14 amino acids. The CDR3 DNA is TGCAGTGCTAGAGGCGGGGGGCTTCGAAATGAGCAGTTCTTC. This encodes CSARGGGLRNEQFF.

This clonotype showed up many times. This chain links TRBV12-3 or TRBV12-4 with TRBJ1-4; D is undetermined. CDR3 size: 12 residues. V was shortened by 3 bases and J by 4 bases, with 3 bases between the two germline ends. CDR3 amino acids: CASSFYNEKLFF. CDR3 DNA: TGTGCCAGCAGTTTTTATAATGAAAAACTGTTTTTT.

The V and J genes are TRBV7-2 and TRBJ1-5; D call uncertain. Per germline, CDR1 SGHTA and CDR2 FQGNSA. The CDR3 is made up of 15 amino acids. V was cut by 2 bases and J by 4 bases, with 12 bases left in between. The CDR3 DNA reads TGTGCCAGCAGCTTATTTCCGGGGAGTAATCAGCCCCAGCATTTT. Residues: CASSLFPGSNQPQHF. Supplemented by reference TRBV7-2 and TRBJ1-5, the full variable domain reads GAGVSQSPSNKVTEKGKDVELRCDPISGHTALYWYRQSLGQGLEFLIYFQGNSAPDKSGLPSDRFSAERTGGSVSTLTIQRTQQEDSAVYLCASSLFPGSNQPQHFGDGTRLSIL.

The chain joins TRBV24-1 to TRBJ2-1; D remains ambiguous. V was pared by 5 bases and J by 9 bases, with 10 bases between. The germline V gene encodes CDR1 KGHDR and CDR2 SFDVKD. The CDR3 covers 12 residues. CDR3 coding DNA: TGTGCCACCAGTGCCCAGCCGGGTGAGCAGTTCTTC. Amino acid sequence: CATSAQPGEQFF.

Ten or more counts support this clonotype. The gene calls are TRBV12-3 or TRBV12-4 and TRBJ2-2; D not resolved. The CDR3 is made up of 18 amino acids. The V gene lost 4 bases and the J gene lost 2 bases, with 20 bases spanning the gap. The CDR3 DNA reads as TGTGCCAGCAGTTCCCGATTCCGGCAGGAGCTTAACACCGGGGAGCTGTTTTTT. Its protein is CASSSRFRQELNTGELFF.

The chain has TRBV7-3 and TRBJ2-3; 8 bases are shared with TRBD1. Germline CDR1 SGHTA, CDR2 FQGTGA. Trimming at V came to 2 bases and at J to 2 bases, leaving 3 bases not matched to a gene. The CDR3 contains 15 residues. CDR3 protein: CASSLQGADTDTQYF. CDR3 DNA: TGTGCCAGCAGCTTACAGGGGGCGGACACAGATACGCAGTATTTT.

J is TRBJ1-5 and V is TRBV7-2; D is possibly TRBD1 (5 bases). CDR1 is SGHTA, CDR2 FQGNSA, per germline. V was clipped by 1 base and J by 5 bases, with 15 bases between them. The CDR3 is made up of 16 amino acids. CDR3 region: CASSLESKGFHQPQHF. DNA for the CDR3: TGTGCCAGCAGCTTAGAGTCGAAGGGGTTTCATCAGCCCCAGCATTTT.

The chain's CDR3 is CASSSPGVPYEQYF. DNA of the CDR3: TGTGCCAGCAGCTCTCCAGGGGTCCCCTACGAGCAGTACTTC. This chain joins TRBV7-2 and TRBJ2-7, with D possibly matching TRBD1 (6 bases). CDR1 and CDR2 (germline): SGHTA, FQGNSA. The CDR3 covers 14 residues. Trimming removed 4 bases at V and 2 bases at J, with 12 bases between.

V is TRBV7-2 and J is TRBJ2-7, with 9 bases identical to TRBD2. V lost 5 bases, J lost 3 bases, and 11 bases stayed unmatched. Germline CDR1 is SGHTA and CDR2 is FQGNSA. This CDR3 has 16 amino acids. CDR3 protein: CASSRRTSGGLYEQYF. In nucleotides, the CDR3 is TGTGCCAGCAGCCGCCGGACCAGCGGGGGGCTCTACGAGCAGTACTTC.

This clonotype was recorded many times. The V and J genes are TRBV19 and TRBJ2-2; 8 bases match TRBD1. Unmatched junction bases numbered 12, after V lost 6 bases and J lost 3 bases. This CDR3 is 17 amino acids long. Germline CDR1 is LNHDA and CDR2 is SQIVND (reference sequence). The CDR3: CASRGQAGAGDTGELFF. The CDR3 region has the DNA TGTGCCAGTAGGGGACAGGCCGGGGCCGGGGACACCGGGGAGCTGTTTTTT.

This clonotype came up a few times. V is TRBV10-3 and J is TRBJ1-1; TRBD1 agrees at 7 bases. The CDR3 has 11 amino acids. Trimming took 11 bases from V and 6 from J; bases not matched to a gene: 6. Germline assignment: CDR1 ENHRY and CDR2 SYGVKD. The CDR3 coding sequence is TGTGCCCTACAGGGGAGCCCTGAAGCTTTCTTT. It is translated as CALQGSPEAFF.